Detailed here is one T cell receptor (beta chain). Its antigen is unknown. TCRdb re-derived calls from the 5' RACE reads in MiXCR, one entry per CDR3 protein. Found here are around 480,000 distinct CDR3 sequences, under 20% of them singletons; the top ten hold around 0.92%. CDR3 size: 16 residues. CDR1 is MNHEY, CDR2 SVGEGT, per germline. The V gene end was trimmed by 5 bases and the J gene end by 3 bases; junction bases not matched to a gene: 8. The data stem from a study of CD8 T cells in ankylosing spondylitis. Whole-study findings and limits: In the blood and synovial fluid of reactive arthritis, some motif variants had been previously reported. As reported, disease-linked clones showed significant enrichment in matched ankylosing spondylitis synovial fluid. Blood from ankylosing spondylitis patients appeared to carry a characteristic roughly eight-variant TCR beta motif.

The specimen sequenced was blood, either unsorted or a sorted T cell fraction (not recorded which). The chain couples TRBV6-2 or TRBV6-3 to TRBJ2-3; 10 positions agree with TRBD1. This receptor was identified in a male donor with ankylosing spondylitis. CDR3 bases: TGTGCCAGCAGTAGCGGGACAGGGGTTGGAACAGATACGCAGTATTTT. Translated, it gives CASSSGTGVGTDTQYF.